The 21 T cell receptor beta chains below were found in one sample sequenced in a study of technical replicates of blood from a few donors (dated by TCRdb to about 2017). Library preparation used the immunoSEQ multiplex PCR assay. TCRdb mirrors the immuneACCESS table, restricted to in-frame sequences. Some clones are absent from its copies; in checked studies, under half trace to an unresolved V gene, and the reason for the others is unknown. The sample records more than 65,000 clones, roughly 95% of which are singletons. Together, the top ten hold 0.37% of the sample. Sequencing used T cells isolated from PBMCs. These receptors originate from a human donor in good health.

V is TRBV2 and J is TRBJ2-2; no clear D. There are 13 residues in the CDR3. The V gene lost 8 bases and the J gene lost 2 bases, with 9 bases spanning the gap. Germline lookup yields CDR1 SNHLY and CDR2 FYNNEI. CDR3 sequence: CASHRINTGELFF. DNA for the CDR3: TGTGCCAGCCACAGAATAAACACCGGGGAGCTGTTTTTT.

V is TRBV6-1 and J is TRBJ1-2, with D possibly being TRBD1 (5 bases). CDR1 is MNHNS and CDR2 is SASEGT in the germline V gene. This CDR3 region has 12 residues. Trimming stripped 6 bases from V and 5 bases from J, with 10 bases between. DNA of the CDR3: TGTGCCAGCAGGTGGGGCCTATATGGCTACACCTTC. Translation: CASRWGLYGYTF.

The gene calls are TRBV9 and TRBJ2-1; 11 nucleotides agree with TRBD2. CDR1 SGDLS and CDR2 YYNGEE come from the germline V gene. The junction had 2 bases not matched to a gene; V was cut back by 3 bases and J by 3 bases. The CDR3 spans 15 residues. The CDR3 reads CASSGSGRGYNEQFF. In DNA form, the CDR3 reads TGTGCCAGCAGCGGTAGCGGGAGGGGCTACAATGAGCAGTTCTTC.

The chain employs TRBV5-1 and TRBJ2-5, with D possibly matching TRBD1 (6 bases). CDR1 and CDR2 (germline): SGHRS, YFSETQ. The CDR3 runs to 14 residues. Trimming pared 2 bases from V and 1 base from J, leaving 9 bases between. The CDR3 DNA sequence: TGCGCCAGCAGCTTCCCAGGGGCCCAAGAGACCCAGTACTTC. Encoded protein: CASSFPGAQETQYF.

J is TRBJ2-2 and V is TRBV29-1; TRBD2 matches at 10 bases. Germline loops: CDR1 SQVTM, CDR2 ANQGSEA. V shed 5 bases and J 5 bases; nucleotides not matched to a gene: 5. The CDR3 is 14 amino acids. The CDR3 sequence: CSVLLAGETGELFF. The CDR3 DNA follows: TGCAGCGTTCTCCTAGCGGGAGAAACCGGGGAGCTGTTTTTT.

The rearrangement links TRBV25-1 to TRBJ2-2; 12 positions agree with TRBD2. Looked up from germline, CDR1 is MGHDK and CDR2 is SYGVNS. V lost 0 bases to trimming and J lost 7 bases; unmatched junction nucleotides: 9. The CDR3 contains 18 residues. In DNA, the CDR3 is TGTGCCAGCAGTGAATACGGACTAGCGGGATATGCGGGCGGGGAGCTGTTTTTT. Protein sequence: CASSEYGLAGYAGGELFF.

The genes are TRBV6-5 and TRBJ2-5; 8 bases map to TRBD2. This CDR3 has 14 residues. Looked up from germline, CDR1 is MNHEY and CDR2 is SVGAGI. Trimming took 2 bases from V and 3 from J; bases not matched to a gene: 2. Written as DNA, the CDR3 is TGTGCCAGCAGTTACACAGCGGGAGAAGAGACCCAGTACTTC. Amino acids: CASSYTAGEETQYF.

The J gene is TRBJ1-4, the V gene TRBV4-2, with 8 bases aligning to TRBD1. CDR3 length equals 15 residues. CDR1 LGHNA and CDR2 YNFKEQ come from the germline V gene. J lost 8 bases, V lost 0 bases, and 5 bases had no gene match. The CDR3 DNA sequence: TGTGCCAGCAGCCAAGAAGGGACAGGAGAAGAAAAACTGTTTTTT. Its protein product is CASSQEGTGEEKLFF.

V is TRBV11-2 and J is TRBJ2-2, with D possibly being TRBD2 (5 bases). CDR1 is SGHAT, CDR2 FQNNGV, per germline. Trimming took 8 bases from V and 3 from J, leaving 22 bases between them. The CDR3 sequence is 17 residues long. For the CDR3, the DNA is TGTGCCAGCGGCCCCACTTTCCTAGCCCCCCACACCGGGGAGCTGTTTTTT. It codes for CASGPTFLAPHTGELFF.

This rearrangement joins TRBV30 to TRBJ1-4; D unclear. The CDR3 is 13 residues long. Trimming took 7 bases from V and 4 from J, leaving 13 bases between them. The germline gives CDR1 GTSNPN, CDR2 SVGIG (reference sequence). CDR3 sequence: CASGLSLNEKLFF. CDR3 bases: TGTGCCTCGGGTCTATCTCTTAATGAAAAACTGTTTTTT.

The chain links TRBV4-2 to TRBJ2-2; TRBD2 matches at 8 bases. V lost 0 bases and J lost 7; bases outside the gene matches: 7. Germline V gene data show CDR1 as LGHNA and CDR2 as YNFKEQ. This CDR3 is built from 16 residues. The CDR3 region is CASSQDWREVNGELFF. For the CDR3, the DNA is TGTGCCAGCAGCCAAGATTGGCGGGAGGTCAACGGGGAGCTGTTTTTT.

The CDR3 here is CASSPVTTSGVRETQYF. Here the CDR3 DNA reads TGTGCCAGCAGCCCCGTAACGACTAGCGGGGTCAGGGAGACCCAGTACTTC. This rearrangement joins TRBV7-2 to TRBJ2-5; 11 bases align to TRBD2. The CDR3 totals 17 residues. The germline CDR1 and CDR2 sequences are SGHTA and FQGNSA. V was pared by 5 bases and J by 5 bases, with 13 bases of the junction left unmatched. Looking up the rest from reference TRBV7-2 and TRBJ2-5 gives the full variable domain: GAGVSQSPSNKVTEKGKDVELRCDPISGHTALYWYRQSLGQGLEFLIYFQGNSAPDKSGLPSDRFSAERTGGSVSTLTIQRTQQEDSAVYLCASSPVTTSGVRETQYFGPGTRLLVL.

V and J are TRBV4-3 and TRBJ2-3, with TRBD2 identical over 10 bases. The CDR3 runs 17 residues. J gave up 1 base and V 0 bases, and 4 bases lay outside the gene matches. The V gene's germline CDR1 is LGHNA and CDR2 YSLEER. CDR3 region: CASSQDETSGGTDTQYF. CDR3 nucleotide sequence: TGCGCCAGCAGCCAAGATGAAACTAGCGGGGGCACAGATACGCAGTATTTT.

The V call is TRBV19, the J call TRBJ2-7, with 9 bases identical to TRBD2. CDR1 is LNHDA, CDR2 SQIVND, per germline (reference sequence). The CDR3 is made up of 15 amino acids. Germline trimming cut 7 bases from V and 3 bases from J; bases unmatched to any gene: 10. The CDR3 sequence: CASKGGASGNYEQYF. In DNA, the CDR3 is TGTGCCAGTAAAGGGGGGGCTAGCGGGAACTACGAGCAGTACTTC.

V gene TRBV25-1 combines with J gene TRBJ2-3, with 8 bases aligning to TRBD1. CDR3 length: 15 residues. The ends lost 2 bases at V and 6 bases at J; junction bases unmatched: 7. Germline loops: CDR1 MGHDK, CDR2 SYGVNS. In DNA form, the CDR3 reads TGTGCCAGCAGTGAACCGGGGACAGGTATGGATACGCAGTATTTT. Translated, it gives CASSEPGTGMDTQYF.

This clone was seen only once. The CDR3 here is CASQTGLAGAPEQFF. CDR3 nucleotides: TGTGCCAGCCAAACGGGACTAGCGGGAGCACCCGAGCAGTTCTTC. The genes are TRBV5-4 and TRBJ2-1; 14 bases align to TRBD2. J gave up 10 bases and V 7 bases, and 10 bases lay outside the gene matches. Germline-derived CDR1 and CDR2 are SGHNT and YYREEE (reference sequence). The CDR3 sequence is 15 residues long.

The J gene is TRBJ2-5, the V gene TRBV27; D uncertain. Germline CDR1 reads MNHEY; CDR2 reads SMNVEV (reference sequence). Trimming removed 3 bases from V and 4 bases from J, with 9 bases in between. CDR3 length: 13 residues. In DNA, the CDR3 is TGTGCCAGCAGTTTCCTTATGTCAGAGACCCAGTACTTC. It translates to CASSFLMSETQYF.

The rearrangement links TRBV7-3 to TRBJ2-5; 10 positions agree with TRBD2. V lost 5 bases and J lost 4; bases outside the gene matches: 7. The CDR3 totals 15 residues. In germline, CDR1 is SGHTA, CDR2 FQGTGA. In DNA, the CDR3 is TGTGCCAGCAGCAAACTAGCGGGACTTGCAGAGACCCAGTACTTC. Translated, it gives CASSKLAGLAETQYF.

The rearrangement links TRBV11-2 to TRBJ1-2; no firm D call. Germline V lookup: CDR1 SGHAT, CDR2 FQNNGV. Trimming cost V 0 bases and J 0 bases, with 14 bases left between them. The CDR3 totals 17 residues. The CDR3 DNA follows: TGTGCCAGCAGCTTAGATCAAGGCAGGCCCACTAACTATGGCTACACCTTC. It is translated as CASSLDQGRPTNYGYTF.

This chain joins TRBV6-5 and TRBJ1-5; TRBD1 matches at 7 bases. The germline CDR1 and CDR2 sequences are MNHEY and SVGAGI. The length of the CDR3 is 15 residues. V lost 7 bases to trimming and J lost 4 bases; unmatched junction nucleotides: 10. CDR3 sequence: CASNHPGTANQPQHF. Here the CDR3 DNA reads TGTGCCAGCAACCATCCCGGGACAGCTAATCAGCCCCAGCATTTT.

This chain links TRBV9 with TRBJ1-2, with 7 bases identical to TRBD1. J was trimmed by 5 bases and V by 4 bases; bases with no gene match: 8. Germline V gene data show CDR1 as SGDLS and CDR2 as YYNGEE. CDR3 length: 14 residues. CDR3 amino acids: CASSPLDRSYGYTF. CDR3 bases: TGTGCCAGCAGCCCCCTGGACAGGTCATATGGCTACACCTTC.